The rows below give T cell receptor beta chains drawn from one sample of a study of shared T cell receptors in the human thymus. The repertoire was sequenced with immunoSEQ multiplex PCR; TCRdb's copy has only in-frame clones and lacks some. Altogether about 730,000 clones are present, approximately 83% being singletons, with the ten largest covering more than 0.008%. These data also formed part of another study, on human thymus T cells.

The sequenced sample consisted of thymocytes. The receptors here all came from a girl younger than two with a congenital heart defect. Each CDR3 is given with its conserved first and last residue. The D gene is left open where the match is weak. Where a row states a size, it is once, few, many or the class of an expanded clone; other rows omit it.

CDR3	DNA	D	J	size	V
CASSLGPGGARGQFF	TGTGCCAGCAGCTTGGGTCCCGGGGGGGCCCGCGGGCAGTTCTTC	TRBD2	TRBJ2-1	NA	TRBV13
CASSGGTESSYEQYF	TGTGCCAGCAGTGGAGGGACAGAAAGCTCCTACGAGCAGTACTTC	TRBD1	TRBJ2-7	NA	TRBV6-1
CASSLAYTGGPDEQYF	TGCGCCAGCAGCTTGGCTTACACAGGGGGTCCAGACGAGCAGTACTTC	TRBD1	TRBJ2-7	NA	TRBV5-1
CASSSSGRGLFLGNTDTQYF	TGTGCCAGCAGCTCAAGTGGCAGGGGGCTTTTTTTGGGAAACACAGATACGCAGTATTTT	TRBD1	TRBJ2-3	NA	TRBV9
CASSLEAGVLAYEQYF	TGTGCCAGCAGCTTGGAGGCGGGGGTCCTCGCCTACGAGCAGTACTTC	TRBD2	TRBJ2-7	NA	TRBV5-6
CASSPMPQNFRYEQYF	TGTGCCAGCAGCCCCATGCCCCAGAATTTTCGCTACGAGCAGTACTTC	NA	TRBJ2-7	NA	TRBV7-2
CASSSSGGVKEQYF	TGTGCCAGCAGCTCTTCGGGAGGGGTTAAAGAGCAGTACTTC	TRBD2	TRBJ2-7	NA	TRBV13
CASSQGGRQETQYF	TGCGCCAGCAGCCAAGGCGGAAGACAAGAGACCCAGTACTTC	NA	TRBJ2-5	NA	TRBV4-3
CASIQGSGNQPQHF	TGTGCCAGCATCCAGGGATCGGGCAATCAGCCCCAGCATTTT	NA	TRBJ1-5	NA	TRBV6-6
CASSTYRGSPLHF	TGTGCCAGCAGTACCTACAGGGGTTCACCCCTCCACTTT	TRBD1	TRBJ1-6	NA	TRBV28
CASSLTTRGDTQYF	TGCGCCAGCAGCTTGACCACCCGCGGAGATACGCAGTATTTT	NA	TRBJ2-3	NA	TRBV5-1
CASSDRRLLSSYNEQFF	TGCGCCAGCTCCGACCGTCGACTCCTCAGCTCCTACAATGAGCAGTTCTTC	NA	TRBJ2-1	NA	TRBV5-1
CAISEKNGRGAGSPLHF	TGTGCCATCAGTGAGAAAAACGGTCGGGGGGCAGGTTCACCCCTCCACTTT	NA	TRBJ1-6	NA	TRBV10-3
CASSLFFTRTGPKNAGELFF	TGTGCCAGCAGTTTATTCTTTACTAGGACAGGCCCTAAGAATGCCGGGGAGCTGTTTTTT	TRBD1	TRBJ2-2	NA	TRBV27
CASSQETGPWMNTEAFF	TGCGCCAGCAGCCAAGAGACTGGTCCTTGGATGAACACTGAAGCTTTCTTT	NA	TRBJ1-1	NA	TRBV4-1
CASSFPFGGTEAFF	TGTGCCAGCAGTTTTCCTTTCGGAGGCACTGAAGCTTTCTTT	NA	TRBJ1-1	NA	TRBV28
CASSQDWGRLKDGYTF	TGCGCCAGCAGCCAAGATTGGGGCAGGCTAAAGGATGGCTACACCTTC	NA	TRBJ1-2	few	TRBV4-3
CASSPREGGMNTEAFF	TGTGCCAGCAGTCCCAGGGAGGGAGGGATGAACACTGAAGCTTTCTTT	NA	TRBJ1-1	once	TRBV27
CASSFPPYTDTQYF	TGTGCCAGCAGCTTTCCGCCCTACACAGATACGCAGTATTTT	NA	TRBJ2-3	NA	TRBV7-2
CASSPPGQGEWANEKLFF	TGTGCCAGCTCACCCCCCGGCCAGGGCGAGTGGGCTAATGAAAAACTGTTTTTT	NA	TRBJ1-4	NA	TRBV18
CASSQGRGRSSTDTQYF	TGTGCCAGCAGCCAGGGAAGGGGCAGGTCAAGCACAGATACGCAGTATTTT	NA	TRBJ2-3	NA	TRBV14
CSAVTGGAGMGTIYF	TGCAGCGCCGTCACAGGGGGCGCCGGAATGGGCACCATATATTTT	TRBD1	TRBJ1-3	few	TRBV29-1